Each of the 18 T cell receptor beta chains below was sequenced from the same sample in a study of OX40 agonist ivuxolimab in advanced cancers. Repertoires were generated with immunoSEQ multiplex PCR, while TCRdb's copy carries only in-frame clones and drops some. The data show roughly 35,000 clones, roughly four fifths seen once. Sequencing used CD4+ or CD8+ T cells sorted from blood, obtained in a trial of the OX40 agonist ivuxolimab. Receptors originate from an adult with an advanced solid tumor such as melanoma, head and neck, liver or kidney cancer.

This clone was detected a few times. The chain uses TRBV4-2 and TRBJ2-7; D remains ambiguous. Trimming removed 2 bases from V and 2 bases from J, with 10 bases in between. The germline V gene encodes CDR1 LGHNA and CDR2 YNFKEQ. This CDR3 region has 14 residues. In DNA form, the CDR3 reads TGTGCCAGCAGCCAATGGCCACTTACCTACGAGCAGTACTTC. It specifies CASSQWPLTYEQYF.

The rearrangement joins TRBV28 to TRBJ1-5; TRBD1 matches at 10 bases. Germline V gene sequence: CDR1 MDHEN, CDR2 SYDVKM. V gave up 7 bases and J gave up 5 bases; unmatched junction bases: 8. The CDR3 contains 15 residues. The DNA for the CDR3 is TGTGCCAGCACCCGGGACAGGGGCCCTCATCAGCCCCAGCATTTT. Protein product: CASTRDRGPHQPQHF.

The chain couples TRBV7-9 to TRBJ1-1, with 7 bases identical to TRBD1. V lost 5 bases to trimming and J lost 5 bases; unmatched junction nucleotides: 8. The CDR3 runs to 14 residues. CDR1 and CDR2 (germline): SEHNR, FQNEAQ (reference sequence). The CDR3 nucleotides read TGTGCCAGCAGCCCGTCGACAGGGAGGACTGAAGCTTTCTTT. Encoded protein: CASSPSTGRTEAFF.

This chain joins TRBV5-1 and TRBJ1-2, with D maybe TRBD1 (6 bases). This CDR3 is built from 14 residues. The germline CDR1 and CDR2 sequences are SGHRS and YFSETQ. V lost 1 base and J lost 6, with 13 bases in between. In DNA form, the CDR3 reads TGCGCCAGCAGCTTGTCCCAGGGGTGGGATGGCTACACCTTC. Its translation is CASSLSQGWDGYTF. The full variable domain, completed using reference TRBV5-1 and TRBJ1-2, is KAGVTQTPRYLIKTRGQQVTLSCSPISGHRSVSWYQQTPGQGLQFLFEYFSETQRNKGNFPGRFSGRQFSNSRSEMNVSTLELGDSALYLCASSLSQGWDGYTFGSGTRLTVV.

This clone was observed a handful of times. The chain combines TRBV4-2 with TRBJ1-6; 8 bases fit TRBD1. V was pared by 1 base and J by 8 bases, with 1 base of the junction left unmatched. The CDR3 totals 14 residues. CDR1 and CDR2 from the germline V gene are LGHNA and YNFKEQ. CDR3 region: CASSQGTGHSPLHF. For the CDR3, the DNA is TGTGCCAGCAGCCAAGGGACAGGGCATTCACCCCTCCACTTT.

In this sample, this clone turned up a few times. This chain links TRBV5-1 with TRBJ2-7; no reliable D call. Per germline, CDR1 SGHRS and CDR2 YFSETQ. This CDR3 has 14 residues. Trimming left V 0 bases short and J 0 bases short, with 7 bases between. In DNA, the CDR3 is TGCGCCAGCAGCTTGGGGAGTTACTCCTACGAGCAGTACTTC. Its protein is CASSLGSYSYEQYF. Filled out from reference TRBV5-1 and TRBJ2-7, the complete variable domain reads KAGVTQTPRYLIKTRGQQVTLSCSPISGHRSVSWYQQTPGQGLQFLFEYFSETQRNKGNFPGRFSGRQFSNSRSEMNVSTLELGDSALYLCASSLGSYSYEQYFGPGTRLTVT.

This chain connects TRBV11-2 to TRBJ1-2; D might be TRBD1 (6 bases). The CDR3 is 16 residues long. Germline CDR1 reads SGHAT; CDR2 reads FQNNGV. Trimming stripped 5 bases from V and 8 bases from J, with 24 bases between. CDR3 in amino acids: CASSTHQGSSSRGYTF. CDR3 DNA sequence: TGTGCCAGCAGCACCCATCAGGGGAGCTCCTCTCGGGGCTACACCTTC.

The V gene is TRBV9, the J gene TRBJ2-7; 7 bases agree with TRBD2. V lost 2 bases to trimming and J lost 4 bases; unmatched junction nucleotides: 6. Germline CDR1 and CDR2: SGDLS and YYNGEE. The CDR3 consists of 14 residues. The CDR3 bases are TGTGCCAGCAGCGTTTCCGGGGGGAAATACGAGCAGTACTTC. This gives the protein CASSVSGGKYEQYF.

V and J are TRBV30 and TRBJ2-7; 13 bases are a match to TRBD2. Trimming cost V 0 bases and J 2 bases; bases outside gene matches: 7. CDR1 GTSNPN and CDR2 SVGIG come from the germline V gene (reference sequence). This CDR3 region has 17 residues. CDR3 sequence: CAWSVYRTSGGPYEQYF. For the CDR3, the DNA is TGTGCCTGGAGTGTATATCGGACTAGCGGGGGCCCCTACGAGCAGTACTTC.

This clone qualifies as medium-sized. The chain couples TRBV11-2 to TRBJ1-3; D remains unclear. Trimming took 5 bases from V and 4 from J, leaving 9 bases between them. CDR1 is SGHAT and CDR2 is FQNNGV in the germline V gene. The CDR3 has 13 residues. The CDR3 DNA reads TGTGCCAGCAGCACCCAAGGGGGAAACACCATATATTTT. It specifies CASSTQGGNTIYF.

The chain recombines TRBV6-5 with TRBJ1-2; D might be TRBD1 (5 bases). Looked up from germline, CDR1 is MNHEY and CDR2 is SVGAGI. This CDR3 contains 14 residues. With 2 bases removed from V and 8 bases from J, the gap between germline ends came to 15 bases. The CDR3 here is CASSYHAEGSGYTF. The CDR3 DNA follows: TGTGCCAGCAGTTACCACGCCGAGGGGAGCGGCTACACCTTC.

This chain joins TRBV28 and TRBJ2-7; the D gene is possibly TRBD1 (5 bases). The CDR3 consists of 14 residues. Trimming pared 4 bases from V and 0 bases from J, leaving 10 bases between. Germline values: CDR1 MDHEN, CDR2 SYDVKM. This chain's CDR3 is CASSSTGHSYEQYF. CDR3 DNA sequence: TGTGCCAGCAGTTCAACAGGCCACTCCTACGAGCAGTACTTC. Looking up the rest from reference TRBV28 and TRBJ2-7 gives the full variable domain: DVKVTQSSRYLVKRTGEKVFLECVQDMDHENMFWYRQDPGLGLRLIYFSYDVKMKEKGDIPEGYSVSREKKERFSLILESASTNQTSMYLCASSSTGHSYEQYFGPGTRLTVT.

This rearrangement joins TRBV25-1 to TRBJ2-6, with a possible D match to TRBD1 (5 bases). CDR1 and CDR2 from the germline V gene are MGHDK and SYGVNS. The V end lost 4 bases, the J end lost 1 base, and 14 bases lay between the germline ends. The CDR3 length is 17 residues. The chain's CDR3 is CASSGTYRLSGANVLTF. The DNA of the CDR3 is TGTGCCAGCAGTGGGACATACAGGTTATCTGGGGCCAACGTCCTGACTTTC.

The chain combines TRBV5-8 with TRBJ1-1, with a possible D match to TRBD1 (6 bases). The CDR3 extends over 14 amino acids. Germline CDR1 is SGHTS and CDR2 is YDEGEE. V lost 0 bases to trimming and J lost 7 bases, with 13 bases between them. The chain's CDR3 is CASSLGGRSVEAFF. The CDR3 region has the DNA TGTGCCAGCAGCTTGGGGGGGCGCTCTGTTGAAGCTTTCTTT.

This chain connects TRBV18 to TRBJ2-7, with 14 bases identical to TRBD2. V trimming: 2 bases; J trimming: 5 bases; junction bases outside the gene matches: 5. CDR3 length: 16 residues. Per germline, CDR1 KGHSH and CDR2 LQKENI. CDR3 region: CASSPLGLAGANEQYF. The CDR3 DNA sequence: TGTGCCAGCTCACCATTGGGACTAGCGGGGGCGAACGAGCAGTACTTC.

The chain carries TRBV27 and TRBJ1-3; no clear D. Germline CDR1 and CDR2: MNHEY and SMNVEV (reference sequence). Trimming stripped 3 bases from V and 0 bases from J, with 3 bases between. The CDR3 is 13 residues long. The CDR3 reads CASSFSSGNTIYF. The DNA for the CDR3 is TGTGCCAGCAGTTTCAGCTCTGGAAACACCATATATTTT.

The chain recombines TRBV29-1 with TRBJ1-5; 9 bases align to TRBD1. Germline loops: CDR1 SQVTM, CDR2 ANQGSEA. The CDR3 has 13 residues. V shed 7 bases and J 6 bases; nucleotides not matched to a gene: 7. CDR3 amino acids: CSAWTGEGQPQHF. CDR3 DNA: TGCAGCGCCTGGACAGGGGAAGGTCAGCCCCAGCATTTT.

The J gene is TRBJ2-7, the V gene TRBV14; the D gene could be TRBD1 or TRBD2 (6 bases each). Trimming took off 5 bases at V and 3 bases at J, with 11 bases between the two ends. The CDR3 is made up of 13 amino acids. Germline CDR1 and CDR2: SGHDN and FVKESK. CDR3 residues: CASSAGHGYEQYF. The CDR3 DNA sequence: TGTGCCAGCAGCGCGGGACACGGCTACGAGCAGTACTTC.